This TCR beta chain emerged from a study of shared clonotypes between healthy human individuals. Study-wide context: The cohort had a couple of women and three men, ages 18 to 49.

Study conclusions and caveats: Blood alone was sampled, and tissue repertoires likely differ. Non-shared clonotypes were found to have lower generation probabilities than the clonotypes that were shared by all four of the sorted-subset donors.

The assay used deep level. Some clones are missing from TCRdb's copy, which holds only in-frame ones; the method was immunoSEQ multiplex PCR. The sample contains about 1 million clones, roughly 80% of which appear only once. Germline CDR1 and CDR2: MNHEY and SMNVEV (reference sequence). This CDR3 has 10 amino acids. Trimming left V 6 bases short and J 9 bases short, with 6 bases between. This clone came up many times. What it recognizes is unknown. This clonotype was sampled from a man younger than 35 in good health. What was sequenced was memory CD4+ T cells sorted from blood. Subset noted: CD45RA-negative fraction. The chain links TRBV27 to TRBJ1-5, with D uncertain. CDR3 in DNA: TGTGCCAGCAGCCCATGGCCCCAGCATTTT. Protein product: CASSPWPQHF.